This T cell receptor (beta chain) emerged from a study of T cell responses to AZD1222 COVID-19 vaccine. Study-wide results and limits: Repertoire sampling occurred only after the peak T cell response. Rises in breadth and depth of Spike-specific TCRs came after two AZD1222 doses.

About this clone: Its cognate antigen is unknown.

The repertoire was sequenced with immunoSEQ multiplex PCR; TCRdb's copy has only in-frame clones and lacks some. Among 90,000 to 150,000 clones listed, around 84% were seen once. Trimming shortened V by 0 bases and J by 0 bases, and 9 bases separated the two germline ends. CDR3 length: 15 residues. CDR1 is SGHRS, CDR2 YFSETQ, per germline. Second doses that came at about 4 or about 12 weeks were put together. The sample here was peripheral blood, taken 28 days after the second AZD1222 dose. This receptor was taken from an adult who received the AZD1222 COVID-19 vaccine. J is TRBJ1-1 and V is TRBV5-1; no clear D gene. The chain's CDR3 is CASSLAYGLNTEAFF. The CDR3 DNA sequence: TGCGCCAGCAGCTTGGCCTATGGTCTGAACACTGAAGCTTTCTTT.